Presented here are 10 T cell receptor beta chains from one specimen sequenced in a study of blood T cell repertoires in COVID-19. Method: immunoSEQ multiplex PCR; TCRdb's copy keeps in-frame clones and lacks some. Of about 270,000 clones in the sample, 65% to 90% were seen once. The sample comprised peripheral blood. The receptor set was obtained from a woman between 70 and 85 years old with COVID-19, enrolled during active disease.

The chain couples TRBV5-1 to TRBJ2-7, with 8 bases matching TRBD2. The CDR3 contains 12 residues. Germline assignment: CDR1 SGHRS and CDR2 YFSETQ. The V and J ends lost 7 bases and 5 bases, in that order; junction bases with no gene match: 5. The CDR3 DNA is TGCGCCAGCCGCCGGGAGGGGGACGAGCAGTACTTC. It encodes CASRREGDEQYF.

The rearrangement links TRBV19 to TRBJ1-1; 7 bases map to TRBD1. The trim removed 4 bases at V and 1 base at J, leaving 3 bases unmatched. The CDR3 loop spans 14 amino acids. The V gene's germline CDR1 is LNHDA and CDR2 SQIVND (reference sequence). The CDR3 sequence is CASSTGGSNTEAFF. The CDR3 DNA follows: TGTGCCAGTAGTACAGGGGGATCGAACACTGAAGCTTTCTTT.

The chain has TRBV5-1 and TRBJ2-5, with D unclear. Germline values: CDR1 SGHRS, CDR2 YFSETQ. The CDR3 spans 12 residues. Trimming shortened V by 4 bases and J by 1 base, and 5 bases separated the two germline ends. CDR3 residues: CASSVSQETQYF. CDR3 DNA: TGCGCCAGCAGCGTCTCCCAAGAGACCCAGTACTTC.

The chain uses TRBV19 and TRBJ2-1, with 10 positions matching TRBD2. Losses at the gene ends were 1 base for V and 5 bases for J; bases not matched to a gene: 8. Germline V lookup: CDR1 LNHDA, CDR2 SQIVND (reference sequence). The CDR3 consists of 17 residues. The CDR3 loop is CASSIVERGGQHNEQFF. In nucleotides, the CDR3 is TGTGCCAGTAGTATAGTTGAGCGGGGGGGCCAACACAATGAGCAGTTCTTC.

V usage is TRBV3-1 (or the pseudogene TRBV3-2) and J usage is TRBJ1-1; D gene uncertain. CDR3 size: 13 residues. Germline V gene data show CDR1 as LGHDT and CDR2 as YNNKEL (reference sequence). V gave up 0 bases and J gave up 7 bases, with 9 bases separating them. The CDR3 loop is CASSQERGYEAFF. The CDR3 DNA follows: TGTGCCAGCAGCCAAGAACGGGGATATGAAGCTTTCTTT.

The chain employs TRBV13 and TRBJ1-4; D ambiguous. The ends were cut back, 3 bases at V and 5 bases at J, with 10 bases in the middle. This CDR3 comprises 14 residues. The germline V gene has CDR1 PRHDT and CDR2 FYEKMQ (reference sequence). The CDR3 reads CASSFRRENEKLFF. CDR3 coding DNA: TGTGCCAGCAGCTTCCGACGGGAGAATGAAAAACTGTTTTTT. Drawing the rest from reference TRBV13 and TRBJ1-4, the complete variable domain is AAGVIQSPRHLIKEKRETATLKCYPIPRHDTVYWYQQGPGQDPQFLISFYEKMQSDKGSIPDRFSAQQFSDYHSELNMSSLELGDSALYFCASSFRRENEKLFFGSGTQLSVL.

The J gene is TRBJ2-3, the V gene TRBV5-1, with a weak D call TRBD2 (5 bases). Germline values: CDR1 SGHRS, CDR2 YFSETQ. This CDR3 is built from 17 residues. Between the trimmed V and J ends, which lost 1 base and 4 bases, there was a span of 19 bases. The DNA for the CDR3 is TGCGCCAGCAGCTTGAGTCCGGGGTATAGAAGATCAGATACGCAGTATTTT. Its translation: CASSLSPGYRRSDTQYF.

The chain links TRBV19 to TRBJ1-4; 7 nucleotides align to TRBD1. The length of the CDR3 is 15 residues. Germline trimming cut 5 bases from V and 9 bases from J; bases unmatched to any gene: 12. The germline V gene has CDR1 LNHDA and CDR2 SQIVND (reference sequence). The CDR3 DNA is TGTGCCAGTAGTCCCCGACAGGGTTCTGATAAAAAACTGTTTTTT. Its protein product is CASSPRQGSDKKLFF.

This sequence joins TRBV2 and TRBJ2-5, with 7 bases that match TRBD1. The CDR3 is made up of 14 amino acids. Germline-derived CDR1 and CDR2 are SNHLY and FYNNEI. V shed 5 bases, J shed 7 bases, and the junction held 10 bases outside the gene matches. The CDR3 sequence is CASSTRQGVRTQYF. Written as DNA, the CDR3 is TGTGCCAGCAGTACCCGACAGGGTGTTCGGACCCAGTACTTC.

The J gene is TRBJ1-4, the V gene TRBV14; D unresolved. The V gene's germline CDR1 is SGHDN and CDR2 FVKESK. The CDR3 sequence is 14 residues long. The V and J ends lost 4 bases and 0 bases respectively, with 6 bases between them. The CDR3 DNA is TGTGCCAGCAGCCCGAGGACAACTAATGAAAAACTGTTTTTT. It is translated as CASSPRTTNEKLFF.